The 29 T cell receptor beta chains listed next were all sequenced from one sample in a study of PD-1 blockade in classical Hodgkin lymphoma. Time point given: cycle 4 day 1 (C4D1), after five to seven weeks of nivolumab. After autologous stem cell transplantation all patients relapsed, and prior brentuximab vedotin exposure differed between cohorts. Magnetic negative selection was used to purify CD4+ T cells from thawed PBMCs. Data came from immunoSEQ multiplex PCR; TCRdb stores just in-frame clones and leaves some out. The sample has 15,000 to 20,000 clones; less than 90% are singletons. The sample consisted of CD4+ T cells from blood, taken before the fourth cycle of nivolumab. These receptor sequences come from a human donor with classical Hodgkin lymphoma.

This chain connects TRBV18 to TRBJ2-6; no clear D gene. The V gene's germline CDR1 is KGHSH and CDR2 LQKENI. Trimming left V 3 bases short and J 0 bases short, with 6 bases between. The CDR3 runs 15 residues. The CDR3: CASSPWSSGANVLTF. The CDR3 coding sequence is TGTGCCAGCTCACCGTGGAGCTCTGGGGCCAACGTCCTGACTTTC.

The chain combines TRBV7-9 with TRBJ2-6; perhaps TRBD1 as D (5 bases). Trimming pared 1 base from V and 4 bases from J, leaving 14 bases between. Germline V gene sequence: CDR1 SEHNR, CDR2 FQNEAQ (reference sequence). The CDR3 has 17 residues. The CDR3 loop reads CASSLVVGVVGANVLTF. CDR3 nucleotides: TGTGCCAGCAGCTTAGTAGTAGGGGTAGTCGGGGCCAACGTCCTGACTTTC.

J is TRBJ2-5 and V is TRBV9; 8 nucleotides agree with TRBD2. Looked up from germline, CDR1 is SGDLS and CDR2 is YYNGEE. Losses at the gene ends were 0 bases for V and 3 bases for J; bases not matched to a gene: 4. The CDR3 has 15 amino acids. Written as DNA, the CDR3 is TGTGCCAGCAGCGTAGTTAGCGGGATGGAAGAGACCCAGTACTTC. Amino acids: CASSVVSGMEETQYF.

The J gene is TRBJ2-7, the V gene TRBV7-8; D is unclear. Germline V gene sequence: CDR1 SGHVS, CDR2 FQNEAQ. Trimming pared 5 bases from V and 3 bases from J, leaving 5 bases between. The CDR3 sequence is 11 residues long. CDR3 region: CASSENYEQYF. CDR3 bases: TGTGCCAGCAGCGAAAACTACGAGCAGTACTTC.

This clone has just a few counts. The V and J genes are TRBV11-2 and TRBJ2-7; TRBD2 matches 9 bases. Looked up from germline, CDR1 is SGHAT and CDR2 is FQNNGV. This CDR3 has 16 residues. The junction had 15 bases not matched to a gene; V was cut back by 5 bases and J by 7 bases. CDR3 protein: CASSPQGRGGSLEQYF. CDR3 in DNA: TGTGCCAGCAGCCCCCAGGGGCGGGGGGGAAGTTTGGAGCAGTACTTC.

This sequence joins TRBV5-6 and TRBJ2-1, with 7 positions matching TRBD1. This CDR3 contains 12 residues. Trimming cost V 5 bases and J 4 bases; bases outside gene matches: 0. CDR1 is SGHDT, CDR2 YYEEEE, per germline. The CDR3 reads CASRDRYNEQFF. DNA for the CDR3: TGTGCCAGCAGGGACAGGTACAATGAGCAGTTCTTC.

The chain has TRBV6-6 and TRBJ1-1; D might be TRBD1 (6 bases). Trimming took off 4 bases at V and 4 bases at J, with 13 bases between the two ends. This CDR3 has 14 amino acids. Per the germline V gene, CDR1 is MNHNY and CDR2 is SVGAGI (reference sequence). CDR3 protein: CASSWKGDLTEAFF. The CDR3, as DNA: TGTGCCAGCAGTTGGAAGGGGGATCTCACTGAAGCTTTCTTT.

The rearrangement joins TRBV28 to TRBJ1-1, with 10 bases that match TRBD1. The CDR3 extends over 15 amino acids. J lost 5 bases, V lost 4 bases, and 7 bases had no gene match. The germline V gene encodes CDR1 MDHEN and CDR2 SYDVKM. The CDR3 coding sequence is TGTGCCAGCAGTTCCTGGACAGGGGGAGAGACTGAAGCTTTCTTT. This sequence encodes CASSSWTGGETEAFF.

The chain carries TRBV28 and TRBJ2-7; D is unclear. CDR3 size: 11 residues. Germline assignment: CDR1 MDHEN and CDR2 SYDVKM. V lost 11 bases and J 0 bases, leaving 8 bases between the germline ends. CDR3 residues: CASESSYEQYF. CDR3 bases: TGTGCCTCGGAGAGCTCCTACGAGCAGTACTTC. The full variable domain, with the rest looked up from reference TRBV28 and TRBJ2-7, is DVKVTQSSRYLVKRTGEKVFLECVQDMDHENMFWYRQDPGLGLRLIYFSYDVKMKEKGDIPEGYSVSREKKERFSLILESASTNQTSMYLCASESSYEQYFGPGTRLTVT.

V usage is TRBV6-1 and J usage is TRBJ2-7, with 10 bases that match TRBD2. In germline, CDR1 is MNHNS, CDR2 SASEGT. The CDR3 loop spans 14 amino acids. The J segment lost 6 bases and the V segment lost 6 bases, leaving 8 bases of the junction unmatched. CDR3 coding DNA: TGTGCCAGCAGCATACTAGCGGGATACGGCGAGCAGTACTTC. It encodes CASSILAGYGEQYF.

The chain employs TRBV19 and TRBJ1-1, with no clear D. Germline CDR1 LNHDA, CDR2 SQIVND (reference sequence). V was cut by 5 bases and J by 2 bases, with 9 bases left in between. The CDR3 covers 13 residues. CDR3 in amino acids: CASSEGYNTEAFF. In DNA, the CDR3 is TGTGCCAGTAGTGAGGGATACAACACTGAAGCTTTCTTT.

This rearrangement joins TRBV5-4 to TRBJ2-5; 8 bases match TRBD1. This CDR3 spans 15 amino acids. Germline trimming cut 4 bases from V and 1 base from J; bases unmatched to any gene: 6. CDR1 and CDR2 from the germline V gene are SGHNT and YYREEE (reference sequence). CDR3 loop: CASSETGVRQETQYF. In nucleotides, the CDR3 is TGTGCCAGCAGCGAGACAGGGGTCCGCCAAGAGACCCAGTACTTC. Using reference TRBV5-4 and TRBJ2-5 for the parts outside the CDR3, the full variable domain is ETGVTQSPTHLIKTRGQQVTLRCSSQSGHNTVSWYQQALGQGPQFIFQYYREEENGRGNFPPRFSGLQFPNYSSELNVNALELDDSALYLCASSETGVRQETQYFGPGTRLLVL.

The V gene is TRBV28, the J gene TRBJ2-7; no definite D call. Germline CDR1 MDHEN, CDR2 SYDVKM. Trimming took off 5 bases at V and 5 bases at J, with 13 bases between the two ends. The CDR3 spans 13 residues. CDR3 in amino acids: CASSPLLGHEQYF. For the CDR3, the DNA is TGTGCCAGCAGTCCCCTCTTAGGGCACGAGCAGTACTTC.

The chain links TRBV6-1 to TRBJ1-3, with D unclear. The CDR3 extends over 12 amino acids. V lost 8 bases to trimming and J lost 1 base, with 6 bases between them. Germline lookup yields CDR1 MNHNS and CDR2 SASEGT. This CDR3 is CASGQSGNTIYF. CDR3 DNA sequence: TGTGCCAGCGGGCAATCTGGAAACACCATATATTTT.

In this sample, this clone turned up once. V is TRBV11-2 and J is TRBJ1-3, with D possibly TRBD1 on 6 matching bases. The V gene lost 1 base and the J gene lost 10 bases, with 20 bases spanning the gap. The CDR3 is 16 amino acids. Germline V gene lookup returns CDR1 SGHAT and CDR2 FQNNGV. The CDR3 region has the DNA TGTGCCAGCAGCTTAGCCGCCGGGACACTTGGATCGACCATATATTTT. Protein sequence: CASSLAAGTLGSTIYF.

V and J are TRBV28 and TRBJ2-1; tentative D call: TRBD2 (5 bases). V lost 5 bases and J 14 bases, leaving 19 bases between the germline ends. Germline CDR1 is MDHEN and CDR2 is SYDVKM. This CDR3 has 13 residues. The CDR3 nucleotides are TGTGCCAGCAGTCTACCTAGCTTACCGAGCAAGTTCTTC. This encodes CASSLPSLPSKFF.

This clone was detected a few times. The chain carries TRBV6-1 and TRBJ1-1; D is unclear. Between the trimmed V and J ends, which lost 5 bases and 1 base, there was a span of 11 bases. The CDR3 has 14 residues. Germline CDR1 MNHNS, CDR2 SASEGT. Written as DNA, the CDR3 is TGTGCCAGCAGTTCTCGGGCAGGGAACACTGAAGCTTTCTTT. This sequence encodes CASSSRAGNTEAFF.

This clone was recorded only once. V usage is TRBV6-1 and J usage is TRBJ1-5; D possibly corresponds to TRBD1 (6 bases). This CDR3 is built from 15 residues. Germline V lookup: CDR1 MNHNS, CDR2 SASEGT. V gave up 8 bases and J gave up 4 bases, with 18 bases separating them. The CDR3 spells CASSHTGAMNQPQHF. The CDR3 nucleotides read TGTGCCAGCTCTCACACGGGGGCCATGAATCAGCCCCAGCATTTT.

Written as DNA, the CDR3 is TGTGCCAGTAGTACCTATAGTTCTGGAAACACCATATATTTT. Translated: CASSTYSSGNTIYF. The chain couples TRBV19 to TRBJ1-3, with D hard to call. The CDR3 is 14 residues long. Germline-derived CDR1 and CDR2 are LNHDA and SQIVND (reference sequence). The V gene lost 4 bases and the J gene lost 1 base, with 8 bases spanning the gap.

The rearrangement uses TRBV15 and TRBJ2-1; D gene unclear. There are 13 residues in the CDR3. Between the trimmed V and J ends, which lost 1 base and 7 bases, there was a span of 8 bases. Germline loops: CDR1 LNHNV, CDR2 YYDKDF (reference sequence). The CDR3 nucleotides are TGTGCCACCAGCAGAGGTGGAAAAAATGAGCAGTTCTTC. It codes for CATSRGGKNEQFF.

This chain links TRBV10-3 with TRBJ1-6, with D hard to call. Germline V CDR1 and CDR2: ENHRY, SYGVKD. The CDR3 has 12 amino acids. Trimming left V 8 bases short and J 3 bases short, with 5 bases between. The CDR3 DNA sequence: TGTGCCATCGGGAACTATAATTCACCCCTCCACTTT. Translation: CAIGNYNSPLHF.

The J gene is TRBJ2-7, the V gene TRBV4-3; possible D gene TRBD2, 6 bases. V lost 1 base and J lost 0, with 10 bases in between. This CDR3 is 15 amino acids long. CDR1 LGHNA and CDR2 YSLEER come from the germline V gene. As DNA, the CDR3 is TGCGCCAGCAGCCAAGGACCCGGGAGCTCCTACGAGCAGTACTTC. Translating gives CASSQGPGSSYEQYF.

V is TRBV21-1 and J is TRBJ2-3. TRBV21-1 is labeled a pseudogene. The CDR3 is 15 amino acids. This CDR3 is CASSSPGRHTDTQYF. For the CDR3, the DNA is TGTGCCAGCAGCTCACCGGGACGGCACACAGATACGCAGTATTTT.

The gene calls are TRBV7-9 and TRBJ1-1; no reliable D call. The germline V and J ends were trimmed by 1 base and 1 base, with 4 bases remaining between them. CDR1 is SEHNR, CDR2 FQNEAQ, per germline (reference sequence). CDR3 length: 13 amino acids. CDR3 sequence: CASSLVTNTEAFF. DNA of the CDR3: TGTGCCAGCAGCTTAGTCACGAACACTGAAGCTTTCTTT.

The chain is built from TRBV11-1 and TRBJ2-4, with a possible D match to TRBD2 (5 bases). The CDR3 sequence is 16 residues long. V was shortened by 2 bases and J by 6 bases, with 17 bases between the two germline ends. CDR1 is SGHAT and CDR2 is FQDESV in the germline V gene (reference sequence). Written as DNA, the CDR3 is TGTGCCAGCAGCTTATCCGGACGGGAATTAAGAAACATTCAGTACTTC. It is translated as CASSLSGRELRNIQYF.

The gene calls are TRBV5-1 and TRBJ2-3, with 8 bases fitting TRBD1. Looked up from germline, CDR1 is SGHRS and CDR2 is YFSETQ. V shed 4 bases and J 2 bases; nucleotides not matched to a gene: 12. CDR3 length: 17 residues. The DNA of the CDR3 is TGCGCCAGCAGCCGGGAAGTGACAGGGGCCCCCACAGATACGCAGTATTTT. Its translation is CASSREVTGAPTDTQYF.

The chain uses TRBV6-5 and TRBJ2-2; 8 nucleotides line up with TRBD1. The V and J ends lost 6 bases and 4 bases, in that order; junction bases with no gene match: 4. The CDR3 totals 14 residues. CDR1 and CDR2 (germline): MNHEY, SVGAGI. This CDR3 reads CASSRTGGTGELFF. The DNA of the CDR3 is TGTGCCAGCAGCCGTACAGGGGGCACCGGGGAGCTGTTTTTT.

V is TRBV27 and J is TRBJ1-5, with D unresolved. The CDR3 covers 14 residues. Germline V gene data show CDR1 as MNHEY and CDR2 as SMNVEV (reference sequence). Trimming left V 2 bases short and J 5 bases short, with 10 bases between. CDR3 protein: CASSLRAPYQPQHF. The CDR3 DNA is TGTGCCAGCAGTTTAAGGGCACCGTATCAGCCCCAGCATTTT.

The CDR3 is CARSSTSGTYPKNIQYF. CDR3 nucleotides: TGTGCCAGAAGTTCTACTAGCGGGACTTATCCCAAAAACATTCAGTACTTC. The chain couples TRBV5-3 to TRBJ2-4; 10 nucleotides match TRBD2. TRBV5-3 is assigned to the ORF class and has an uncertain function. V trimming: 5 bases; J trimming: 2 bases; junction bases outside the gene matches: 10. The CDR3 consists of 17 residues.